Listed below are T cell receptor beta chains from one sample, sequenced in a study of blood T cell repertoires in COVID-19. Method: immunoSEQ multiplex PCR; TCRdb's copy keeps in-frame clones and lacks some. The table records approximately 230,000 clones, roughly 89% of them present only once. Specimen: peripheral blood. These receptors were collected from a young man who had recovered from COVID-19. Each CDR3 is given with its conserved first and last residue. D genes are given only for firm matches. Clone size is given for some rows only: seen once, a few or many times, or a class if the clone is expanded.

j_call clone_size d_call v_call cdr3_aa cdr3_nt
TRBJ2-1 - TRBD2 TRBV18 CASSPPGLVDEQFF TGTGCCAGCTCACCCCCGGGACTAGTAGATGAGCAGTTCTTC
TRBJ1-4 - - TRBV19 CASSISQGTFLTPTNEKLFF TGTGCCAGTAGTATATCCCAGGGAACTTTTCTAACCCCAACTAATGAAAAACTGTTTTTT
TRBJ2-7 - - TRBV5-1 CASSLALGARSYEQYF TGCGCCAGCAGCTTGGCCTTAGGGGCGCGGTCCTACGAGCAGTACTTC
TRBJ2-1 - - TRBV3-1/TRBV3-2 CASSQDRSDEQFF TGTGCCAGCAGCCAAGATAGGAGCGATGAGCAGTTCTTC
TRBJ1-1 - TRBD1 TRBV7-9 CASSLDRGVTEAFF TGTGCCAGCAGCTTGGACAGGGGAGTCACTGAAGCTTTCTTT
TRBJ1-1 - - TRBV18 CASSSTVMNTEAFF TGTGCCAGCTCATCGACAGTTATGAACACTGAAGCTTTCTTT
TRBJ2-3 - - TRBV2 CASSSDSQLGDTQYF TGTGCCAGCAGTTCAGACTCTCAGCTCGGAGATACGCAGTATTTT
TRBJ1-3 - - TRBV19 CASSLAQYSGNTIYF TGTGCCAGTAGTCTAGCACAGTACTCTGGAAACACCATATATTTT
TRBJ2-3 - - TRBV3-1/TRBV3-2 CASRTRGTDTQYF TGTGCCAGCAGAACACGGGGAACAGATACGCAGTATTTT
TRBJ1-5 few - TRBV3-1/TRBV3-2 CASSQDSRGGTSLNQPQHF TGTGCCAGCAGCCAAGATTCTCGCGGCGGGACCTCGCTTAATCAGCCCCAGCATTTT
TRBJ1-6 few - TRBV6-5 CASSYGSQGSSPLHF TGTGCCAGCAGTTACGGGTCGCAGGGTAGTTCACCCCTCCACTTT
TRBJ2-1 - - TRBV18 CASSLGSGLSYNEQFF TGTGCCAGCTCCCTCGGTAGTGGGCTCTCCTACAATGAGCAGTTCTTC
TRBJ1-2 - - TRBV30 CAWSGGGWYGYTF TGTGCCTGGAGTGGCGGGGGGTGGTATGGCTACACCTTC